The entry below describes one T cell receptor (beta chain). The antigen is not known. V trimming: 6 bases; J trimming: 4 bases; junction bases outside the gene matches: 9. The germline gives CDR1 MNHEY, CDR2 SMNVEV (reference sequence). The CDR3 runs 16 residues. This sample is drawn from a study of T-cell memory formation after mild COVID-19. Points from the study as a whole: That cross-reactive memory joined was suggested by some responding clones appearing in pre-infection memory.

MiXCR, run by TCRdb on the 5' RACE reads, gives a single entry per CDR3 protein. The data contain approximately 340,000 distinct CDR3 sequences, about 15% of them singletons. V and J are TRBV27 and TRBJ2-6, with 7 bases fitting TRBD1. The sample comprised PBMCs or a T cell subset sorted from them (not recorded which). This receptor was taken from a man aged 18 to 30 who had mild COVID-19 (a few samples of this study predate the infection). Cell type and time point are not known. CDR3 DNA sequence: TGTGCCAGCAGACAGGACAGGTTGACCGGGGCCAACGTCCTGACTTTC. It codes for CASRQDRLTGANVLTF.